The sequence of this TCR beta chain was determined in a study of Graves' ophthalmopathy and Graves' hyperthyroidism. Ophthalmopathy was moderately-to-severely active, CAS at least 3, NOSPECS at least 4, lasting under 3 months. Clinicians made diagnoses from clinical symptoms, serum thyroxine, TRAb, thyroid ultrasound and orbital computed tomography. This clonotype was seen just once. Its specificity is not known. General study points: Prediction of ophthalmopathy progression reached 70.59% sensitivity and approximately 74% specificity.

CDR3 regions of TCR beta were amplified from RNA transcripts. An opening RT-PCR round employed HTBI primers and preceded a second-round multiplex PCR. Each CDR3 protein is one row after TCRdb ran MiXCR on the multiplex PCR reads. Here the sample spans 650,000 to 800,000 distinct CDR3 sequences, approximately 39% being singletons. Trimming took 5 bases from V and 8 from J, leaving 15 bases between them. This CDR3 contains 14 residues. Germline V gene data show CDR1 as SGHAT and CDR2 as FQDESV (reference sequence). The sample was peripheral blood. The gene calls are TRBV11-1 and TRBJ1-4; D ambiguous. The TCR sequence derives from an adult man with Graves' ophthalmopathy. The CDR3 region has the DNA TGTGCCAGCAGCGCCCTAGTGACCGGCGAAAAACTGTTTTTT. Protein product: CASSALVTGEKLFF.